This TCR beta chain was sequenced in a study of T-cell reconstitution after alpha-beta-depleted transplantation in children. This clonotype has at least ten counts. Antigen: not known. The germline V gene encodes CDR1 KGHDR and CDR2 SFDVKD. Trimming shortened V by 6 bases and J by 7 bases, and 12 bases separated the two germline ends. There are 12 residues in the CDR3. Preparation of the TCRbeta library used unique molecular identifiers. TCRdb re-derived calls from the PCR reads in MiXCR, one entry per CDR3 protein. Seen here are a few hundred thousand distinct CDR3 sequences, more than 9% observed once, and the top ten hold roughly a quarter. Study results and limitations: At around two months after transplant, the alpha-beta T cells were reportedly derived from several hundred expanded clones that came from non-depleted graft cells. At the one-year point after transplant, T-cell counts and TCRbeta diversity were found to come mostly from T cells that had been newly produced. Certain patients had high TCRbeta diversity at day 60, and it came from recipient T cells and thymic progenitors that survived.

The chain carries TRBV24-1 and TRBJ2-7; maybe TRBD2 (6 bases). This receptor was taken from a male patient between 2 and 10 years old who had a stem cell transplant for chronic granulomatous disease, so the T cells may come from the graft donor. The source material was peripheral blood, sampled 180 days after TCRalphabeta/CD19-depleted stem cell transplant. CDR3 in DNA: TGTGCCACCAGTTTTGGGGAGGAGGAGCAGTACTTC. As protein: CATSFGEEEQYF.